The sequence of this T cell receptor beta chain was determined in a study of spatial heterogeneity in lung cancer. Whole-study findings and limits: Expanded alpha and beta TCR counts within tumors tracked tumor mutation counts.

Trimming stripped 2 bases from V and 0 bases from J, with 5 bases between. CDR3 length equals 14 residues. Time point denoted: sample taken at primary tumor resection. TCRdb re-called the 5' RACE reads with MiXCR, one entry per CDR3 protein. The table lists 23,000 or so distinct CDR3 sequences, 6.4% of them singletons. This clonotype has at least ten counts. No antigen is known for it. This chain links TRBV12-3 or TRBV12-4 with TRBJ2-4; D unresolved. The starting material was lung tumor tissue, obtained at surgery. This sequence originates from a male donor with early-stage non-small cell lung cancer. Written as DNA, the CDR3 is TGTGCCAGCAGTTTAACGGTAGCCAAAAACATTCAGTACTTC. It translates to CASSLTVAKNIQYF.